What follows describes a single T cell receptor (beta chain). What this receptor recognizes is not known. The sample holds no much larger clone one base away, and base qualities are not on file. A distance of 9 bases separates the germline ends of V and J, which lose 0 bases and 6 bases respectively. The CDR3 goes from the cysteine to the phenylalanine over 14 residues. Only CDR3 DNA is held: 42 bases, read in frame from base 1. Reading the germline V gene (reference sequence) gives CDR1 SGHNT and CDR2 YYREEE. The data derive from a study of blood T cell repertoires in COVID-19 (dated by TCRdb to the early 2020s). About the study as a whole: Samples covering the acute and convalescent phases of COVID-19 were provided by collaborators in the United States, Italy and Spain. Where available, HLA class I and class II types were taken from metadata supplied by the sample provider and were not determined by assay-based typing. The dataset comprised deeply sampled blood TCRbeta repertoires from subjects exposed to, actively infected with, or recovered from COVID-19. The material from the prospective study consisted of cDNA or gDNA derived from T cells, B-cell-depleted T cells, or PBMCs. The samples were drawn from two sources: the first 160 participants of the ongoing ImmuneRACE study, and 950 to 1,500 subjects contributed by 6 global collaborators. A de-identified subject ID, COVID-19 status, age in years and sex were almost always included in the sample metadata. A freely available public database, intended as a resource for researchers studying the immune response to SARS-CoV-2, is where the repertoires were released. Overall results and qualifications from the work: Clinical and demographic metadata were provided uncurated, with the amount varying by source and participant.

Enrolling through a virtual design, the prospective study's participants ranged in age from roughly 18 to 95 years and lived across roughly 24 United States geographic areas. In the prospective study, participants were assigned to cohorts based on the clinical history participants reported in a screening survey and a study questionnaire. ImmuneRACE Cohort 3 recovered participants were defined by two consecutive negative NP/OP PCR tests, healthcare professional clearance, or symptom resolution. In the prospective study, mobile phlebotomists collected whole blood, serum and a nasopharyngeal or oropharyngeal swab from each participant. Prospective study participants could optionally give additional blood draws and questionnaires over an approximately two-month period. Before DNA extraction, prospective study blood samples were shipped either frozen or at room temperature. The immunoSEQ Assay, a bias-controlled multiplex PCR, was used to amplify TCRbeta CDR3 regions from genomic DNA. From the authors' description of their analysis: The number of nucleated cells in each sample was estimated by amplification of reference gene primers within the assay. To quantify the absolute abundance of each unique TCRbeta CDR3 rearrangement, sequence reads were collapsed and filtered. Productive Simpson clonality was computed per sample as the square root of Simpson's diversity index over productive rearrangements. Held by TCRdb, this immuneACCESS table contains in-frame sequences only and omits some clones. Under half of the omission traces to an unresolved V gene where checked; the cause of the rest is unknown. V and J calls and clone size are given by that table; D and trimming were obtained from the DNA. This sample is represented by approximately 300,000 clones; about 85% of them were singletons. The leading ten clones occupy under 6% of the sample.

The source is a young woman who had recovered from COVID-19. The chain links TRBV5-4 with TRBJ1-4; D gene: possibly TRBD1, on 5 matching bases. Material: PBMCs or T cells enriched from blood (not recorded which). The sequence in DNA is TGTGCCAGCAGCTTGGGGGGGGAGCATGAAAAACTGTTTTTT. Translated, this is CASSLGGEHEKLFF.